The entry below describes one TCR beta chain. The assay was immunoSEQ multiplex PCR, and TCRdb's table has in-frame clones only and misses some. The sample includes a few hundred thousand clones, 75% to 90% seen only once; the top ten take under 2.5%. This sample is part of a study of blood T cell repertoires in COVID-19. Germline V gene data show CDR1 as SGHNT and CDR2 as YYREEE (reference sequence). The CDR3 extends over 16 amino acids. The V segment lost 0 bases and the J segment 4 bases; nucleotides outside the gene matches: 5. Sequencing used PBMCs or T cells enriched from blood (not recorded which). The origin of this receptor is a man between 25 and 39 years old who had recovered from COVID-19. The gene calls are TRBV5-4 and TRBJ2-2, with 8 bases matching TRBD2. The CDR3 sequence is CASSLVDGGATGELFF. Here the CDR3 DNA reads TGTGCCAGCAGCTTGGTCGACGGGGGGGCCACCGGGGAGCTGTTTTTT. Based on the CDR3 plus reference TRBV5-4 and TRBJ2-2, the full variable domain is ETGVTQSPTHLIKTRGQQVTLRCSSQSGHNTVSWYQQALGQGPQFIFQYYREEENGRGNFPPRFSGLQFPNYSSELNVNALELDDSALYLCASSLVDGGATGELFFGEGSRLTVL.